Presented here are 7 T cell receptor beta chains from one specimen sequenced in a study of glioma-infiltrating T cells. TCR alpha and beta CDR3 regions were amplified from RNA using iRepertoire nested multiplex PCR. TCRdb passed the multiplex PCR reads through MiXCR, listing each CDR3 protein once. The profile covers approximately 120,000 distinct CDR3 sequences, with 25% to 30% appearing a single time and approximately 35% taken by the ten largest. Sequenced material: glioma tissue, nonneoplastic brain tissue, or PBMCs (not recorded which). These receptors were obtained from a human donor with low-grade glioma or glioblastoma, undergoing nonglioma brain surgery, or in good health (not recorded which).

This clonotype occurred many times. The chain carries TRBV19 and TRBJ1-2; 8 nucleotides match TRBD1. Trimming at V came to 6 bases and at J to 4 bases, leaving 7 bases not matched to a gene. This CDR3 contains 14 residues. Germline-derived CDR1 and CDR2 are LNHDA and SQIVND (reference sequence). This CDR3 reads CASSKQGDLYGYTF. In nucleotides, the CDR3 is TGTGCCAGTAGCAAACAGGGGGATCTCTATGGCTACACCTTC.

This clonotype was seen repeatedly, ten times or more. The chain combines TRBV19 with TRBJ1-5; TRBD1 aligns across 7 bases. The V and J ends lost 5 bases and 4 bases, in that order; junction bases with no gene match: 8. Per the germline V gene, CDR1 is LNHDA and CDR2 is SQIVND (reference sequence). The CDR3 spans 15 residues. For the CDR3, the DNA is TGTGCCAGTAGTCGGGGGGGACAGTGGAATCAGCCCCAGCATTTT. Translated: CASSRGGQWNQPQHF.

This clonotype was seen many times. The rearrangement links TRBV20-1 to TRBJ2-1; no definite D call. CDR1 DFQATT and CDR2 SNEGSKA come from the germline V gene (reference sequence). The germline V and J ends were trimmed by 6 bases and 0 bases, with 15 bases remaining between them. The CDR3 is 15 amino acids. The CDR3 DNA follows: TGCAGTGCGGCTAGGAGCGCTAGCTCCTACAATGAGCAGTTCTTC. Translated: CSAARSASSYNEQFF.

At least ten counts were recorded for this clonotype. V and J are TRBV6-1 and TRBJ2-7; the D is unclear. This CDR3 has 13 residues. Germline values: CDR1 MNHNS, CDR2 SASEGT. Trimming shortened V by 1 base and J by 3 bases, and 7 bases separated the two germline ends. The CDR3 here is CASSEGPSYEQYF. In DNA, the CDR3 is TGTGCCAGCAGTGAAGGACCAAGCTACGAGCAGTACTTC.

This clonotype was counted many times. An end of the junction differs from the germline gene, which may be a read error. V usage is TRBV20-1 and J usage is TRBJ2-7, with D perhaps matching TRBD2 (5 bases). Germline-derived CDR1 and CDR2 are DFQATT and SNEGSKA (reference sequence). The CDR3 length is 13 residues. The CDR3 reads CSAREEVSYVQYF. CDR3 nucleotides: TGCAGTGCCCGAGAGGAGGTATCCTACGTGCAGTACTTC.

This clonotype has a count of ten or more. The rearrangement links TRBV7-2 to TRBJ2-5, with 10 nucleotides matching TRBD2. The germline V gene has CDR1 SGHTA and CDR2 FQGNSA. J gave up 7 bases and V 7 bases, and 12 bases lay outside the gene matches. The CDR3 consists of 15 residues. CDR3 DNA sequence: TGTGCCAGCAAGTCTCGGCTAGCGGGGGATGGGACCCAGTACTTC. This sequence encodes CASKSRLAGDGTQYF.

This clonotype was seen repeatedly, ten times or more. This chain joins TRBV6-2 or TRBV6-3 and TRBJ1-1; weak D call: TRBD1 (5 bases). The length of the CDR3 is 14 residues. Germline assignment: CDR1 MNHEY and CDR2 SVGEGT. The V gene lost 6 bases and the J gene lost 4 bases, with 15 bases spanning the gap. CDR3 in amino acids: CASSPNLRGTEAFF. In DNA form, the CDR3 reads TGTGCCAGCAGCCCCAATCTTAGGGGCACTGAAGCTTTCTTT.